The subject of this entry is one T cell receptor (beta chain). As yet, its antigen is unknown. The V and J ends lost 5 bases and 4 bases, in that order; junction bases with no gene match: 5. The germline CDR1 and CDR2 sequences are KGHSH and LQKENI. CDR3 length: 14 amino acids. This entry comes from a study of shared clonotypes between healthy human individuals. Findings of the study overall: Rarefaction indicated that sorted-subset sequencing remained incomplete although depth was large.

Data came from immunoSEQ multiplex PCR; TCRdb stores just in-frame clones and leaves some out. The sample has roughly 700,000 clones, approximately 74% seen once. The chain uses TRBV18 and TRBJ1-1; 9 bases fit TRBD1. Sequencing was done on a sample of memory CD4+ T cells sorted from blood. Regarding subset: CD45RA-negative fraction. The receptor's source is a woman aged 25 to 39 in good health. The CDR3 loop reads CASSSGTGSTEAFF. CDR3 DNA: TGTGCCAGCTCATCCGGGACAGGGTCCACTGAAGCTTTCTTT.